Sequencing of this T cell receptor beta chain was carried out in a study of a mutant IDH1 vaccine in newly diagnosed glioma. Study-wide context: Before enrollment, the patients had been treated with radiotherapy alone, temozolomide alone, or both together. Most of them had received both. Study-wide findings and caveats: Pseudoprogression seemed unrelated to changes in top peripheral T cell clonotypes. Among all patients, vaccine-induced immune responses occurred in roughly 93%.

Time point in this sample: baseline, week 1 (first vaccination visit). This sample's treatment: pre-vaccination baseline after standard-of-care therapy. TCRdb keeps only in-frame clones here, not all; method: immunoSEQ multiplex PCR. The table lists tens of thousands of clones, roughly 85% of them singletons, with 7.4% in the top ten. As concerns this clone: Its matching antigen is unknown.

Source: PBMCs, taken from a glioma patient treated with radiotherapy, temozolomide or both. The source of this sequence is a woman aged 50 to 65 with glioma.

CDR3 nucleotide sequence: TGTGCCTGGGGTAGAGTAGGACAGATCTATGGCTACACCTTC. This sequence encodes CAWGRVGQIYGYTF. V usage is TRBV30 and J usage is TRBJ1-2; the D gene is possibly TRBD1 (6 bases). Germline loops: CDR1 GTSNPN, CDR2 SVGIG (reference sequence). With 5 bases removed from V and 4 bases from J, the gap between germline ends came to 17 bases. This CDR3 region has 14 residues. The complete variable domain, with remaining parts taken from reference TRBV30 and TRBJ1-2, reads SQTIHQWPATLVQPVGSPLSLECTVEGTSNPNLYWYRQAAGRGLQLLFYSVGIGQISSEVPQNLSASRPQDRQFILSSKKLLLSDSGFYLCAWGRVGQIYGYTFGSGTRLTVV.